A single T cell receptor beta chain is shown here with its context. This clone has a handful of counts. The target of this receptor is not known. Qualities for individual bases were not recorded, and no much larger clone is one base off. The data stem from a study of OX40 agonist ivuxolimab in advanced cancers. For the study in its entirety: Ivuxolimab, which targeted the costimulatory receptor OX40 (CD134), was an agonistic, fully human IgG2 monoclonal antibody. Intravenous ivuxolimab was administered to patients every 2 weeks at six dose levels: 0.01, 0.1, 0.3, 1.5, 3 and 10 mg/kg. Among the roughly 52 dose-escalation patients, about 20 had hepatocellular carcinoma, approximately 15 melanoma, 9 renal cell carcinoma and 9 head and neck cancer. In the dose-escalation cohort, 82.7% of patients were male, and the mean age was approximately 60 years, with a range of about 23 to 85. Patients were allowed to have had prior anti-PD-1, anti-PD-L1 or anti-CTLA-4 therapy, and around two fifths of the dose-escalation patients had been treated with checkpoint inhibitors. Three dose-escalation patients achieved partial responses, one with hepatocellular carcinoma and two with cutaneous melanoma. The purpose of peripheral TCRbeta sequencing was to test whether ivuxolimab changed TCR sequence diversity and led to clonal T-cell expansion. The monotherapy dose-escalation portion (N of about 49 patients) of the phase I ivuxolimab trial is reported in the paper. Points the paper makes about the study in general: After ivuxolimab, expanded clones were on average more numerous among CD8+ T cells than among CD4+ T cells. In the 0.1-3.0 mg/kg groups, partial responders were among the patients with the lowest normalized peripheral clonal expansion, particularly in CD8+ T cells. Low levels of normalized T-cell clonal expansion were also seen in some nonresponding patients. At doses of 0.1 to 3.0 mg/kg, clonal expansion of both CD4+ and CD8+ blood T cells was observed from baseline to week 6. Antigen specificity was not determined for the clonally expanded peripheral T cells.

Genomic DNA was isolated from the sorted cells so that the TCRbeta CDR3 region could be sequenced. The immunoSEQ Assay was used to sequence the TCRbeta CDR3 regions. In TCRdb, the immuneACCESS table is reduced to in-frame sequences with V and J assigned. These tables do not hold every clone; where another copy was compared, an unresolved V gene accounts for under half, and the others remain unexplained. The sample table holds 25,000 to 30,000 clones, of which over 75% were seen once. Of the sample, 12% to 15% falls within the top ten clones. Patients with autoimmune disease history or receiving systemic immunosuppression were excluded from the trial. Peripheral blood for TCR sequencing was drawn from every dose cohort at baseline, at cycle 4 day 1 and at cycle 7 day 1. Samples were obtained from an open-label, multicenter, first-in-human phase I dose-escalation trial of ivuxolimab. The trial enrolled adults with locally advanced or metastatic head and neck squamous cell, hepatocellular, melanoma or renal cell carcinoma. Before TCR sequencing, CD4+ and CD8+ T cells were separately sorted from peripheral blood.

The germline V gene supplies CDR1 SGHVS and CDR2 FNYEAQ. Relative to germline, V is missing 3 bases and J is missing 8 bases, with 8 bases of the junction outside any gene match. From cysteine to phenylalanine, the CDR3 is 15 amino acids long. The only DNA kept is the CDR3, 45 bases in frame from the first base. This TCR derives from an adult with an advanced solid tumor such as melanoma, head and neck, liver or kidney cancer. The chain is assembled from TRBV7-6 and TRBJ2-1; 9 bases in the junction line up with TRBD1. The sequences come from CD4+ or CD8+ T cells sorted from blood, collected in a trial of the OX40 agonist ivuxolimab. This receptor has the CDR3 CASSFRDRVAYEQFF. The DNA sequence is given as TGTGCCAGCAGCTTCCGGGACAGGGTAGCTTATGAGCAGTTCTTC.